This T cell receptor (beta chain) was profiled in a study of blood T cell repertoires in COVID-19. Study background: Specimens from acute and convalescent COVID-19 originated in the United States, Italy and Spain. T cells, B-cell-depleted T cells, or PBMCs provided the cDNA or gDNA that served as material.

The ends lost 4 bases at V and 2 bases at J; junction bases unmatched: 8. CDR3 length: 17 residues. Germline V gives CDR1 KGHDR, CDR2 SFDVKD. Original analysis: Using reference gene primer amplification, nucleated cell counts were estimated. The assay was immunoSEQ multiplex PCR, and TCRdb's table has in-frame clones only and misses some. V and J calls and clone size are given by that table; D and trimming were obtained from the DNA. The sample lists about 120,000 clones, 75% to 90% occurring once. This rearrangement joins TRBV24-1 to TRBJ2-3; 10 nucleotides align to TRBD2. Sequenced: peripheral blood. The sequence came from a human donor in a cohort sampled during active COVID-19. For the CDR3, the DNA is TGTGCCACCAGTGACCCCCGGACTAGCGGATACACAGATACGCAGTATTTT. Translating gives CATSDPRTSGYTDTQYF.